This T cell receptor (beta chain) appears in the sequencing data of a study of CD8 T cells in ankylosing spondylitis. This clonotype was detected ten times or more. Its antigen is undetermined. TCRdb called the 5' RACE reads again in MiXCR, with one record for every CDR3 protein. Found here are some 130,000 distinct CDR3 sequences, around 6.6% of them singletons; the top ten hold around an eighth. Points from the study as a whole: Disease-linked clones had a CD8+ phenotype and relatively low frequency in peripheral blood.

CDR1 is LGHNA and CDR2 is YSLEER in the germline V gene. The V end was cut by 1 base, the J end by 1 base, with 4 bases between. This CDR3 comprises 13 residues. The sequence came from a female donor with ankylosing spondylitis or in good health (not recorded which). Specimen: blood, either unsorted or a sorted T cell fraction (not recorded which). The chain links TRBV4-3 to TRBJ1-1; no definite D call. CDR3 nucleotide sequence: TGCGCCAGCAGCCAAGGGCCGAACACTGAAGCTTTCTTT. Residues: CASSQGPNTEAFF.